The 28 T cell receptor beta chains presented below share a single source sample, sequenced in a study of T-cell reconstitution after alpha-beta-depleted transplantation in children. Unique molecular identifiers were incorporated during preparation of the TCRbeta library. TCRdb ran MiXCR on the PCR reads and lists one entry per CDR3 protein. The sample includes some 450,000 distinct CDR3 sequences, 43% of them seen just once. The input for sequencing was PBMCs, taken before TCRalphabeta/CD19-depleted stem cell transplant. Every receptor here comes from a girl aged 2 to 9 with aplastic anemia, due to receive a stem cell transplant.

This clonotype appeared a few times. The gene calls are TRBV5-1 and TRBJ2-1; possible D gene TRBD2, 7 bases. V lost 0 bases and J lost 5, with 21 bases in between. Germline V gene lookup returns CDR1 SGHRS and CDR2 YFSETQ. This CDR3 is built from 18 residues. CDR3 coding DNA: TGCGCCAGCAGCTTGGATTGGAAGGCGGCGGGGGCTCACAATGAGCAGTTCTTC. Protein: CASSLDWKAAGAHNEQFF.

The gene calls are TRBV20-1 and TRBJ2-1, with 7 bases identical to TRBD1. The CDR3 runs 16 residues. Per germline, CDR1 DFQATT and CDR2 SNEGSKA (reference sequence). V lost 6 bases to trimming and J lost 7 bases; unmatched junction nucleotides: 18. CDR3 nucleotide sequence: TGCAGTGCCCTGTACAGGGGATTGTTTATTGGGAATGAGCAGTTCTTC. Protein: CSALYRGLFIGNEQFF.

In this sample, this clonotype turned up many times. This chain uses TRBV10-2 with TRBJ2-7; TRBD2 matches 10 bases. Per the germline V gene, CDR1 is WSHSY and CDR2 is SAAADI. The CDR3 totals 14 residues. V lost 5 bases and J lost 3; bases outside the gene matches: 4. The CDR3 loop reads CASSLAGGNYEQYF. CDR3 bases: TGCGCCAGCAGTTTAGCGGGAGGCAACTACGAGCAGTACTTC.

Worth noting for this clonotype: This may arise from a read error, as a much more abundant clone is one base away. V is TRBV11-2 and J is TRBJ2-1; 10 positions match TRBD2. Per the germline V gene, CDR1 is SGHAT and CDR2 is FQNNGV. This CDR3 region has 15 residues. Unmatched junction bases numbered 10, after V lost 8 bases and J lost 6 bases. The CDR3 protein is CASCARLAGSNEQFF. CDR3 nucleotides: TGTGCCAGCTGCGCGCGACTAGCGGGCTCCAATGAGCAGTTCTTC.

This clonotype was detected a few times. V gene TRBV12-3 or TRBV12-4 combines with J gene TRBJ2-2; 8 bases line up with TRBD2. V shed 5 bases, J shed 4 bases, and the junction held 6 bases outside the gene matches. This CDR3 contains 15 residues. The CDR3 here is CASSLTSGGTGELFF. The CDR3 nucleotides read TGTGCCAGCAGTCTTACTAGCGGCGGCACCGGGGAGCTGTTTTTT.

This clonotype appeared a few times. The chain is built from TRBV10-3 and TRBJ2-5; D not certain. This CDR3 region has 11 residues. Germline V lookup: CDR1 ENHRY, CDR2 SYGVKD. V gave up 6 bases and J gave up 5 bases, with 7 bases separating them. The CDR3: CAIRVGETQYF. The CDR3 coding sequence is TGTGCCATCAGGGTGGGGGAGACCCAGTACTTC.

This rearrangement joins TRBV4-2 to TRBJ2-3, with TRBD1 matching 9 bases. The germline gives CDR1 LGHNA, CDR2 YNFKEQ. The CDR3 runs 16 residues. Trimming cost V 0 bases and J 1 base; bases outside gene matches: 2. The chain's CDR3 is CASSQDRQGGTDTQYF. CDR3 in DNA: TGTGCCAGCAGCCAAGATCGACAGGGGGGCACAGATACGCAGTATTTT.

The V call is TRBV20-1, the J call TRBJ2-2; TRBD1 aligns across 10 bases. CDR3 length: 15 amino acids. Trimming removed 4 bases from V and 1 base from J; junction bases left unmatched: 3. CDR1 DFQATT and CDR2 SNEGSKA come from the germline V gene (reference sequence). The CDR3 region is CSANRDRGNTGELFF. Written as DNA, the CDR3 is TGCAGTGCTAACCGGGACAGGGGGAACACCGGGGAGCTGTTTTTT.

The CDR3 region is CASSHGTSGRIGELFF. CDR3 nucleotides: TGTGCCAGCAGCCACGGGACTAGCGGGCGAATCGGGGAGCTGTTTTTT. The V and J genes are TRBV7-3 and TRBJ2-2, with TRBD2 matching 12 bases. Germline V lookup: CDR1 SGHTA, CDR2 FQGTGA. With 5 bases clipped from V and 7 bases from J, the junction kept 8 bases outside the gene matches. The CDR3 covers 16 residues.

This chain uses TRBV5-1 with TRBJ2-1, with D tentatively TRBD2 (5 bases). The CDR3 length is 15 residues. V was clipped by 0 bases and J by 2 bases, with 9 bases between them. Germline values: CDR1 SGHRS, CDR2 YFSETQ. The CDR3 reads CASSLALGAYNEQFF. CDR3 coding DNA: TGCGCCAGCAGCTTGGCGCTGGGAGCCTACAATGAGCAGTTCTTC.

This clonotype was counted a few times. The V call is TRBV12-3 or TRBV12-4, the J call TRBJ1-6; 8 nucleotides agree with TRBD1. V trimming: 4 bases; J trimming: 5 bases; junction bases outside the gene matches: 7. This CDR3 spans 16 amino acids. The CDR3 sequence: CASSSVRTGNNSPLHF. CDR3 bases: TGTGCCAGCAGTTCCGTCCGGACAGGGAATAATTCACCCCTCCACTTT.

The rearrangement uses TRBV12-3 or TRBV12-4 and TRBJ2-1, with 8 bases lining up with TRBD1. After removal of 5 bases from V and 2 bases from J, the junction contained 2 bases not matched to a gene. CDR3 length: 14 residues. Written as DNA, the CDR3 is TGTGCCAGCAGTGGACAGGGCCCCTACAATGAGCAGTTCTTC. Translating gives CASSGQGPYNEQFF.

The chain combines TRBV5-1 with TRBJ2-3; TRBD2 matches 10 bases. In germline, CDR1 is SGHRS, CDR2 YFSETQ. Losses at the gene ends were 3 bases for V and 0 bases for J; bases not matched to a gene: 7. This CDR3 has 17 amino acids. The CDR3 DNA reads TGCGCCAGCAGCTCCAATCCTAGCGGGGGAAGCACAGATACGCAGTATTTT. Translated, it gives CASSSNPSGGSTDTQYF.

The rearrangement links TRBV7-6 to TRBJ2-7; D call uncertain. V lost 6 bases to trimming and J lost 1 base, with 16 bases between them. Germline V gene lookup returns CDR1 SGHVS and CDR2 FNYEAQ. The CDR3 is made up of 15 amino acids. The CDR3 nucleotides are TGTGCCAGCAGTGGCCAAAGTGGCGGATCCTACGAGCAGTACTTC. This gives the protein CASSGQSGGSYEQYF.

V and J are TRBV14 and TRBJ1-6; D is ambiguous. Germline V gene sequence: CDR1 SGHDN, CDR2 FVKESK. V dropped 0 bases and J dropped 6 bases, with 15 bases sitting between them. The CDR3 is 17 amino acids. As DNA, the CDR3 is TGTGCCAGCAGCCAAGACCTCGGTGGACCGATTAATTCACCCCTCCACTTT. It specifies CASSQDLGGPINSPLHF.

V gene TRBV20-1 combines with J gene TRBJ2-7, with TRBD2 as a possible D gene (6 bases). Trimming stripped 6 bases from V and 7 bases from J, with 13 bases between. This CDR3 comprises 11 residues. Germline V gene lookup returns CDR1 DFQATT and CDR2 SNEGSKA (reference sequence). The CDR3 DNA sequence: TGCAGTGCCAGCCGGAGGGGAGAGCAGTACTTC. Its protein is CSASRRGEQYF.

This clonotype was observed a single time. This chain uses TRBV7-2 with TRBJ2-2, with 10 bases matching TRBD2. The CDR3 consists of 16 residues. J lost 6 bases, V lost 7 bases, and 11 bases had no gene match. Germline CDR1 is SGHTA and CDR2 is FQGNSA. The CDR3 loop is CASTTVAGGWAGELFF. The CDR3, as DNA: TGTGCCAGCACCACTGTAGCGGGAGGATGGGCCGGGGAGCTGTTTTTT.

DNA of the CDR3: TGTGCCACCAGCAGGGCTACAGGGTTCGCTGAAGCTTTCTTT. Its translation is CATSRATGFAEAFF. The rearrangement joins TRBV15 to TRBJ1-1; D possibly corresponds to TRBD1 (6 bases). Trimming took 3 bases from V and 6 from J, leaving 14 bases between them. Germline CDR1 and CDR2: LNHNV and YYDKDF (reference sequence). This CDR3 contains 14 residues.

This chain uses TRBV7-3 with TRBJ2-3, with 10 nucleotides matching TRBD2. J gave up 6 bases and V 8 bases, and 11 bases lay outside the gene matches. CDR3 length: 15 residues. CDR1 is SGHTA, CDR2 FQGTGA, per germline. CDR3 region: CASGSLAGVADTQYF. The CDR3, as DNA: TGTGCCAGCGGATCTCTAGCGGGAGTTGCGGATACGCAGTATTTT.

The chain employs TRBV7-9 and TRBJ2-3, with 10 bases identical to TRBD2. Trimming cost V 5 bases and J 7 bases; bases outside gene matches: 6. The germline V gene has CDR1 SEHNR and CDR2 FQNEAQ (reference sequence). This CDR3 is 14 amino acids long. CDR3 protein: CASSPSGSLHTQYF. CDR3 nucleotides: TGTGCCAGCAGCCCTAGCGGGAGTCTTCATACGCAGTATTTT.

This clonotype appeared many times. This rearrangement joins TRBV5-1 to TRBJ2-7; D unresolved. The CDR3 has 16 amino acids. V was cut by 0 bases and J by 0 bases, with 13 bases left in between. In germline, CDR1 is SGHRS, CDR2 YFSETQ. The CDR3 sequence: CASSLARPTLSYEQYF. CDR3 nucleotide sequence: TGCGCCAGCAGCTTGGCCAGACCTACACTCTCCTACGAGCAGTACTTC.

This clonotype showed up many times. This sequence joins TRBV7-9 and TRBJ1-6; tentative D call: TRBD1 (5 bases). CDR1 and CDR2 (germline): SEHNR, FQNEAQ (reference sequence). CDR3 length equals 15 residues. The V gene lost 5 bases and the J gene lost 5 bases, with 13 bases spanning the gap. The CDR3 loop reads CASSTRDGNNSPLHF. The CDR3 coding sequence is TGTGCCAGCAGCACCCGGGACGGCAATAATTCACCCCTCCACTTT.

This clonotype was picked up many times. The rearrangement joins TRBV6-2 or TRBV6-3 to TRBJ2-1; 9 bases fit TRBD2. J lost 4 bases, V lost 0 bases, and 7 bases had no gene match. This CDR3 has 17 residues. Germline V gene sequence: CDR1 MNHEY, CDR2 SVGEGT. The CDR3 protein is CASSYSPTSGLYNEQFF. DNA of the CDR3: TGTGCCAGCAGTTACTCCCCGACTAGCGGACTATACAATGAGCAGTTCTTC.

J is TRBJ1-2 and V is TRBV20-1; no clear D gene. This CDR3 has 14 residues. From germline, CDR1 is DFQATT and CDR2 SNEGSKA (reference sequence). The germline V and J ends were trimmed by 4 bases and 4 bases, with 16 bases remaining between them. The CDR3 nucleotides read TGCAGTGCTACCCCCTCGGGCAGGAGCTATGGCTACACCTTC. Translating gives CSATPSGRSYGYTF.

This clonotype has a handful of counts. The rearrangement joins TRBV7-3 to TRBJ2-3, with a possible D match to TRBD2 (6 bases). CDR1 SGHTA and CDR2 FQGTGA come from the germline V gene. With 4 bases removed from V and 0 bases from J, the gap between germline ends came to 8 bases. This CDR3 is 14 amino acids long. The CDR3 coding sequence is TGTGCCAGCAGCTACGGGACTAGCACAGATACGCAGTATTTT. Its translation: CASSYGTSTDTQYF.

The chain uses TRBV5-1 and TRBJ2-7, with 12 bases fitting TRBD1. CDR1 SGHRS and CDR2 YFSETQ come from the germline V gene. The CDR3 totals 15 residues. V gave up 2 bases and J gave up 6 bases; unmatched junction bases: 6. Here the CDR3 reads CASSFSGTGGSEQYF. As DNA, the CDR3 is TGCGCCAGCAGCTTCTCCGGGACAGGGGGCTCCGAGCAGTACTTC.

This rearrangement joins TRBV6-5 to TRBJ2-7; 10 bases line up with TRBD2. V was clipped by 2 bases and J by 7 bases; unmatched bases: 8. Germline V gene sequence: CDR1 MNHEY, CDR2 SVGAGI. CDR3 length: 15 residues. The CDR3 DNA follows: TGTGCCAGCAGTTACGGGCTAGCGGGAGTGGGGGAGCAGTACTTC. Its protein product is CASSYGLAGVGEQYF.

This clonotype was seen a single time. This chain's CDR3 is CASSPRLAGSQEVPSTDTQYF. As DNA, the CDR3 is TGTGCCAGCAGCCCCCGACTAGCGGGGTCGCAAGAAGTACCTAGCACAGATACGCAGTATTTT. The chain combines TRBV11-2 with TRBJ2-3; 11 nucleotides align to TRBD2. Looked up from germline, CDR1 is SGHAT and CDR2 is FQNNGV. CDR3 length equals 21 residues. The junction had 19 bases not matched to a gene; V was cut back by 5 bases and J by 0 bases.